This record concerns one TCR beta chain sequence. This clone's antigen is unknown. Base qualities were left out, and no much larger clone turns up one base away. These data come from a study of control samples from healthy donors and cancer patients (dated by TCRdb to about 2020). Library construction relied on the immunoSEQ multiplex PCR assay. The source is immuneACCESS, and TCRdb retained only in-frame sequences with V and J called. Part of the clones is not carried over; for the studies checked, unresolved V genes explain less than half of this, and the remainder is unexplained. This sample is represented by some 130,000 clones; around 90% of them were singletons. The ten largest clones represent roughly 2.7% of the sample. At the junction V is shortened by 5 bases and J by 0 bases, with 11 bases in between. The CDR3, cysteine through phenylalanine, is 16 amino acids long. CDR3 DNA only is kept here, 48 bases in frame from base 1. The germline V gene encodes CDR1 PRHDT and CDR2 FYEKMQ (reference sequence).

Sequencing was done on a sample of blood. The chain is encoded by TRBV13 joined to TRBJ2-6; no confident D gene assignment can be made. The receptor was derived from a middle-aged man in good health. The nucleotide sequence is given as TGTGCCAGCAGCCCACCTCCTCTCTCTGGGGCCAACGTCCTGACTTTC. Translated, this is CASSPPPLSGANVLTF.